The entry that follows covers one T cell receptor (beta chain) sequence. The antigen remains undetermined. This entry comes from a study of neurological immune-mediated disorders. The study's findings and limits: Across subjects, expanded clones had no CDR3 amino acid sequences in common, pointing to private repertoires in all groups. Levels of TCR clonal expansion peaked in HTLV-1-associated myelopathy and reached their lowest in multiple sclerosis, under those of healthy controls.

Each TCR transcript was tagged with a 10-nucleotide random UMI during 5'RACE. In TCRdb, the 5' RACE reads were re-called with MiXCR into one record per CDR3 protein. The sample includes 15,000 to 20,000 distinct CDR3 sequences, about 30% of them seen just once. Sequencing was carried out using PBMCs. The sequence was collected from a man aged 45-60 years with HTLV-1-associated myelopathy (HAM/TSP).

This CDR3 is CASSLRPFNTEAFF. DNA for the CDR3: TGTGCCAGCAGTTTACGACCTTTTAACACTGAAGCTTTCTTT. This rearrangement joins TRBV12-3 or TRBV12-4 to TRBJ1-1; unclear D gene. Trimming removed 2 bases at V and 2 bases at J, with 9 bases between. The CDR3 covers 14 residues.